Listed below are T cell receptor beta chains from one sample, sequenced in a study of graft-versus-host responses after intestinal transplantation. Profiled with immunoSEQ multiplex PCR; TCRdb holds only in-frame clones, not every one. The table includes about 50,000 clones, around 85% detected once. Antigens for these TCRs are unknown. The sample here was unstimulated CD4+ T cells sorted from spleen or lymph node cells, taken before transplant. The origin of the receptors is a human donor who was the organ donor for an intestinal transplant. The CDR3 runs from the conserved cysteine through the conserved F or W. The D gene is left open where the match is weak. Only part of the rows carry a size: once, few, many, or a class if the clone is expanded.

TRBV28	-	TRBJ2-2	-	CASSFLHPTANTGELFF	TGTGCCAGCAGTTTCCTACACCCGACAGCAAACACCGGGGAGCTGTTTTTT
TRBV19	-	TRBJ1-5	TRBD1	CASRRGTGFLDQPQHF	TGTGCCAGTAGGAGGGGGACAGGGTTTTTGGATCAGCCCCAGCATTTT
TRBV9	-	TRBJ2-2	-	CASSLRDYTGELFF	TGTGCCAGCAGCCTCCGGGACTACACCGGGGAGCTGTTTTTT
TRBV5-6	once	TRBJ1-6	TRBD1	CASSLFQGDSPLHF	TGTGCCAGCAGCTTGTTCCAGGGGGATTCACCCCTCCACTTT
TRBV30	-	TRBJ2-3	TRBD2	CACAGRTSTDTQYF	TGTGCCTGTGCCGGGAGGACTAGTACAGATACGCAGTATTTT
TRBV10-1	-	TRBJ2-3	TRBD2	CASTWTSRTDTQYF	TGCGCCAGCACTTGGACTAGTAGGACAGATACGCAGTATTTT
TRBV7-2	-	TRBJ2-3	TRBD2	CASSLTGLAGVAYTDTQYF	TGTGCCAGCAGCCTCACGGGACTAGCGGGGGTCGCTTACACAGATACGCAGTATTTT
TRBV20-1	-	TRBJ2-4	-	CSASRNIQYF	TGCAGTGCTAGCAGAAACATTCAGTACTTC
TRBV10-3	-	TRBJ2-3	-	CAISGRASLDTQYF	TGTGCCATCAGTGGGAGGGCTAGCCTAGATACGCAGTATTTT
TRBV6-1	-	TRBJ2-4	-	CASSETRAKNIQYF	TGTGCCAGCAGTGAAACGAGAGCCAAAAACATTCAGTACTTC
TRBV5-1	-	TRBJ2-5	-	CASSLESATQYF	TGCGCCAGCAGCTTGGAGTCCGCGACCCAGTACTTC
TRBV29-1	-	TRBJ1-2	TRBD1	CSAKQGQGRAYGYTF	TGCAGCGCCAAACAAGGACAGGGGAGGGCCTATGGCTACACCTTC
TRBV23-1	-	TRBJ2-1	TRBD2	CASSPLAGGPDEQFF	TGCGCCAGCAGTCCTCTAGCGGGGGGGCCGGATGAGCAGTTCTTC
TRBV19	-	TRBJ1-2	-	CASSIDGNYGYTF	TGTGCCAGTAGTATTGACGGGAACTATGGCTACACCTTC
TRBV7-6	-	TRBJ1-1	-	CASSLGSNTEAFF	TGTGCCAGCAGCTTAGGGTCGAACACTGAAGCTTTCTTT
TRBV6-1	-	TRBJ2-3	-	CASSGPPGGGVTDTQYF	TGTGCCAGCAGTGGACCCCCGGGTGGAGGGGTCACAGATACGCAGTATTTT
TRBV30	once	TRBJ2-2	TRBD2	CAWNGGGLAGVTGELFF	TGTGCCTGGAACGGAGGTGGGCTAGCGGGAGTAACCGGGGAGCTGTTTTTT
TRBV29-1	-	TRBJ1-1	-	CSVESGAPAFF	TGCAGCGTTGAGTCGGGGGCGCCTGCTTTCTTT
TRBV4-1	-	TRBJ2-5	TRBD2	CASSQVGLAGLGETQYF	TGCGCCAGCAGCCAAGTGGGACTAGCGGGGCTGGGAGAGACCCAGTACTTC
TRBV5-4	-	TRBJ1-2	TRBD1	CASSSGQGRNNYGYTF	TGTGCCAGCAGCTCGGGACAGGGGCGGAATAACTATGGCTACACCTTC
TRBV6-5	-	TRBJ2-5	-	CASSLQETQYF	TGTGCCAGCAGCCTCCAAGAGACCCAGTACTTC
TRBV2	-	TRBJ2-3	-	CASSVAGAPGGTDTQYF	TGTGCCAGCAGTGTCGCGGGGGCACCGGGTGGCACAGATACGCAGTATTTT
TRBV5-1	once	TRBJ2-3	-	CASSPQTATSTDTQYF	TGCGCCAGCAGCCCCCAGACTGCCACTAGCACAGATACGCAGTATTTT
TRBV11-2	-	TRBJ1-3	-	CASSLDSQASGNTIYF	TGTGCCAGCAGCTTAGATTCACAGGCCTCTGGAAACACCATATATTTT
TRBV30	-	TRBJ2-3	TRBD2	CAWSRERGALTDTQYF	TGTGCCTGGAGTAGAGAGCGGGGGGCTCTCACAGATACGCAGTATTTT
TRBV5-8	-	TRBJ2-1	TRBD2	CASSLVAGGPNEQFF	TGTGCCAGCAGCTTGGTAGCGGGGGGGCCAAATGAGCAGTTCTTC
TRBV5-1	-	TRBJ1-2	-	CASSFWTAGIGYTF	TGCGCCAGCAGCTTCTGGACAGCGGGGATTGGCTACACCTTC
TRBV15	-	TRBJ2-1	TRBD2	CATSETREGLAHNEQFF	TGTGCCACCAGCGAGACTAGGGAGGGACTAGCGCACAATGAGCAGTTCTTC
TRBV5-4	-	TRBJ2-4	-	CASSSGTSERIQYF	TGTGCCAGCAGCTCTGGGACAAGTGAGCGCATTCAGTACTTC
TRBV5-4	-	TRBJ2-7	-	CASSLVGIEQYF	TGTGCCAGCAGCTTGGTGGGTATCGAGCAGTACTTC
TRBV7-9	-	TRBJ1-1	-	CASSPDRLNTEAFF	TGTGCCAGCAGCCCCGACAGGTTGAACACTGAAGCTTTCTTT
TRBV11-3	-	TRBJ2-3	TRBD2	CASSLGLAASTDTQYF	TGTGCCAGCAGCCTCGGACTAGCGGCCAGCACAGATACGCAGTATTTT
TRBV4-1	-	TRBJ2-7	-	CASSPNGAGASYEQYF	TGCGCCAGCAGCCCCAACGGGGCGGGTGCCTCCTACGAGCAGTACTTC
TRBV4-3	-	TRBJ1-2	-	CASSQVAGLSNYGYTF	TGCGCCAGCAGCCAAGTAGCAGGGCTATCTAACTATGGCTACACCTTC
TRBV19	-	TRBJ2-7	TRBD2	CASSIAGTSGYEQYF	TGTGCCAGTAGTATAGCTGGGACTAGCGGCTACGAGCAGTACTTC
TRBV5-1	-	TRBJ2-7	-	CASSLEGRETYEQYF	TGCGCCAGCAGCTTGGAGGGCAGGGAGACCTACGAGCAGTACTTC
TRBV7-2	-	TRBJ2-7	-	CASSLRPGLSYEQYF	TGTGCCAGCAGCTTACGACCAGGACTATCCTACGAGCAGTACTTC
TRBV7-9	-	TRBJ1-2	-	CASSLFQGDGYTF	TGTGCCAGCAGCCTATTCCAGGGAGATGGCTACACCTTC
TRBV21-1	-	TRBJ2-2	-	CASSNWRRSGELFF	TGTGCCAGCAGCAATTGGAGGAGGTCCGGGGAGCTGTTTTTT
TRBV12-5	-	TRBJ1-5	-	CASGIQTLIANQPQHF	TGTGCTAGTGGGATCCAGACTCTGATCGCCAATCAGCCCCAGCATTTT
TRBV5-1	-	TRBJ2-2	-	CASSYAVTGGELFF	TGCGCCAGCAGCTATGCAGTTACGGGCGGGGAGCTGTTTTTT
TRBV5-8	-	TRBJ2-3	-	CASTFSGTDTQYF	TGTGCCAGCACCTTCAGCGGCACAGATACGCAGTATTTT
TRBV19	-	TRBJ1-2	-	CASRSQSGAGYGYTF	TGTGCCAGTAGGTCCCAGTCAGGGGCGGGCTATGGCTACACCTTC
TRBV11-3	-	TRBJ2-1	-	CASSPGAWERDNEQFF	TGTGCCAGCAGCCCTGGGGCTTGGGAGCGGGACAATGAGCAGTTCTTC
TRBV6-6	-	TRBJ2-7	TRBD2	CASSYSGTSAYEQYF	TGTGCCAGCAGTTACTCCGGGACTAGCGCCTACGAGCAGTACTTC
TRBV30	few	TRBJ1-2	TRBD1	CAWRDRGYGYTF	TGTGCCTGGAGGGACAGGGGGTATGGCTACACCTTC
TRBV7-2	-	TRBJ2-1	TRBD1	CASSYDRGLPYEQFF	TGTGCCAGCAGCTACGACAGGGGGCTACCCTATGAGCAGTTCTTC
TRBV7-9	-	TRBJ1-1	-	CASSFFSRTQRDTEAFF	TGTGCCAGCAGCTTCTTCAGCCGTACGCAGCGGGACACTGAAGCTTTCTTT
TRBV9	-	TRBJ1-6	-	CASSDSSYNSPLHF	TGTGCCAGCAGCGACAGCTCCTATAATTCACCCCTCCACTTT
TRBV6-1	-	TRBJ1-2	-	CASRPPGRNYGYTF	TGTGCCAGCAGGCCCCCGGGACGGAACTATGGCTACACCTTC
TRBV5-4	-	TRBJ1-2	-	CASSSGVLGYGYTF	TGTGCCAGCAGCTCAGGGGTTTTGGGCTATGGCTACACCTTC
TRBV2	-	TRBJ1-3	-	CASSRGPGNTIYF	TGTGCCAGCAGTAGAGGGCCTGGAAACACCATATATTTT
TRBV9	-	TRBJ2-5	TRBD2	CASSVDTSGGLQETQYF	TGTGCCAGCAGCGTAGACACTAGCGGGGGGCTTCAAGAGACCCAGTACTTC
TRBV6-6	-	TRBJ1-1	-	CASSYSQGTEAFF	TGTGCCAGCAGTTACTCGCAGGGCACTGAAGCTTTCTTT
TRBV10-3	once	TRBJ2-1	TRBD2	CAISASGDGYNEQFF	TGTGCCATCAGTGCGAGCGGGGACGGCTACAATGAGCAGTTCTTC
TRBV5-1	-	TRBJ1-6	-	CASSIQGSNNSPLHF	TGCGCCAGCAGCATACAGGGAAGCAACAATTCACCCCTCCACTTT
TRBV4-3	-	TRBJ2-5	TRBD2	CASSQSAGGPETQYF	TGCGCCAGCAGCCAATCAGCGGGGGGGCCAGAGACCCAGTACTTC
TRBV30	once	TRBJ2-7	TRBD1	CAWNPGQGAGEQYF	TGTGCCTGGAATCCCGGACAGGGGGCTGGCGAGCAGTACTTC
TRBV6-5	-	TRBJ1-2	TRBD1	CASSYSAGGGYTF	TGTGCCAGCAGTTACTCGGCAGGGGGAGGCTACACCTTC